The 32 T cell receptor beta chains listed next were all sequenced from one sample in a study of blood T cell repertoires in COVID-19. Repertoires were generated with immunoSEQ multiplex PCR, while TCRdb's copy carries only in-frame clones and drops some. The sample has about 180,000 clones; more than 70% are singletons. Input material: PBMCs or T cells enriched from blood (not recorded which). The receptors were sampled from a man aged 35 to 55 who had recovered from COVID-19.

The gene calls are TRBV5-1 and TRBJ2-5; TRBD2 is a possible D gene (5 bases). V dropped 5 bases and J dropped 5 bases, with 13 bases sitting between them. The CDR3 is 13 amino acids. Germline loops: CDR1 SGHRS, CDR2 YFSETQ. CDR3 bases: TGCGCCAGCAGGGCTAGCCTCTCCGAGACCCAGTACTTC. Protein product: CASRASLSETQYF.

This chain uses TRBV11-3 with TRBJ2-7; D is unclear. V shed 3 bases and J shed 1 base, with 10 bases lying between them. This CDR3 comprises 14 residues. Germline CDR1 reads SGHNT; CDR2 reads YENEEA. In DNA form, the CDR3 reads TGTGCCAGCAGCTTCTACAGTAGGTCCTACGAGCAGTACTTC. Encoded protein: CASSFYSRSYEQYF. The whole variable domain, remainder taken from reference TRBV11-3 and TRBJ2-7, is EAGVVQSPRYKIIEKKQPVAFWCNPISGHNTLYWYLQNLGQGPELLIRYENEEAVDDSQLPKDRFSAERLKGVDSTLKIQPAELGDSAVYLCASSFYSRSYEQYFGPGTRLTVT.

The CDR3 region is CASSLAPRDRSSSGANVLTF. DNA of the CDR3: TGCGCCAGCAGCTTGGCTCCTAGGGACAGATCAAGCTCTGGGGCCAACGTCCTGACTTTC. The chain recombines TRBV5-1 with TRBJ2-6; the match to TRBD1 covers 7 bases. This CDR3 has 20 residues. The germline gives CDR1 SGHRS, CDR2 YFSETQ. V lost 0 bases and J lost 0; bases outside the gene matches: 12.

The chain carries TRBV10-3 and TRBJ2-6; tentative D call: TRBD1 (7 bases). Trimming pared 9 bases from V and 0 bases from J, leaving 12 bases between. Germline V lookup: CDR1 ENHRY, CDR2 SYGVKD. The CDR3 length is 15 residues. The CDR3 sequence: CAIRQGLSGANVLTF. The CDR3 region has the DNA TGTGCCATTCGACAGGGACTCTCTGGGGCCAACGTCCTGACTTTC.

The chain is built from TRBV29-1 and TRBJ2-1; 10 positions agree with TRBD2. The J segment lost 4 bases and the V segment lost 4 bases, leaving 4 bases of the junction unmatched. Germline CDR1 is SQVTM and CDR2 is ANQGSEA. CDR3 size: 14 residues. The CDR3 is CSVVGLAEYNEQFF. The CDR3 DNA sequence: TGCAGCGTTGTTGGACTAGCGGAATACAATGAGCAGTTCTTC.

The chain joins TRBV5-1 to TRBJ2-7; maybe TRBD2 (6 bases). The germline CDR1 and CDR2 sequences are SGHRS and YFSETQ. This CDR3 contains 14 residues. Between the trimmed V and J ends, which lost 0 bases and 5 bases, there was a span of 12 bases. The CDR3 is CASSLERVGDEQYF. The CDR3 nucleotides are TGCGCCAGCAGCTTGGAGCGGGTGGGGGACGAGCAGTACTTC. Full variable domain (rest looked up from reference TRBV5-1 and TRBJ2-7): KAGVTQTPRYLIKTRGQQVTLSCSPISGHRSVSWYQQTPGQGLQFLFEYFSETQRNKGNFPGRFSGRQFSNSRSEMNVSTLELGDSALYLCASSLERVGDEQYFGPGTRLTVT.

CDR3 in amino acids: CASKAVGGSNQPQHF. The CDR3 nucleotides read TGCGCCAGCAAAGCGGTGGGTGGAAGTAATCAGCCCCAGCATTTT. This sequence joins TRBV5-1 and TRBJ1-5, with D hard to call. There are 15 residues in the CDR3. Trimming cost V 6 bases and J 4 bases, with 17 bases left between them. CDR1 SGHRS and CDR2 YFSETQ come from the germline V gene.

In DNA form, the CDR3 reads TGTGCCAGCAGCCCGGAGGACCCGAGCTCCTACAATGAGCAGTTCTTC. It codes for CASSPEDPSSYNEQFF. The chain uses TRBV7-8 and TRBJ2-1; the D gene is possibly TRBD2 (5 bases). CDR3 size: 16 residues. The V end lost 5 bases, the J end lost 0 bases, and 14 bases lay between the germline ends. Germline assignment: CDR1 SGHVS and CDR2 FQNEAQ.

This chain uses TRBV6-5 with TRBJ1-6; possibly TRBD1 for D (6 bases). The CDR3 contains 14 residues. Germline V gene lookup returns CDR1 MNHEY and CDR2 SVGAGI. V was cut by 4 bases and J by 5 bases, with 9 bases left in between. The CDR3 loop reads CASSSAGDNSPLHF. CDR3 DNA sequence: TGTGCCAGCAGTTCGGCAGGGGATAATTCACCCCTCCACTTT.

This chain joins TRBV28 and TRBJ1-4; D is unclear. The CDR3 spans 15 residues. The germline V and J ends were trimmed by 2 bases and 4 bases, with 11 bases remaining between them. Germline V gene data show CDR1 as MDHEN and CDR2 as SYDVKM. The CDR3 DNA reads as TGTGCCAGCAGTTTAGGGAGGGCTCATAATGAAAAACTGTTTTTT. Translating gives CASSLGRAHNEKLFF.

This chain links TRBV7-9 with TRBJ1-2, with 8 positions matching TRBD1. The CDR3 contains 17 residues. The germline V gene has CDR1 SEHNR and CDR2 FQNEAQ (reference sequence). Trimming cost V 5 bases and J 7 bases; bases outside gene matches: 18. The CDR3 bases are TGTGCCAGCAGCACCGGGATCAGGGGGCAAAGGGTTGTTGGCTACACCTTC. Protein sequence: CASSTGIRGQRVVGYTF. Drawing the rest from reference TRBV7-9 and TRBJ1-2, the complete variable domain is DTGVSQNPRHKITKRGQNVTFRCDPISEHNRLYWYRQTLGQGPEFLTYFQNEAQLEKSRLLSDRFSAERPKGSFSTLEIQRTEQGDSAMYLCASSTGIRGQRVVGYTFGSGTRLTVV.

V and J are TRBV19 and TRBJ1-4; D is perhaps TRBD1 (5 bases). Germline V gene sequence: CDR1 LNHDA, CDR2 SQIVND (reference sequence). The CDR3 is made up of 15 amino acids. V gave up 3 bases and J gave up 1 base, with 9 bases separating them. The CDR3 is CASSIPGKTNEKLFF. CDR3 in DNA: TGTGCCAGTAGTATCCCAGGGAAAACTAATGAAAAACTGTTTTTT.

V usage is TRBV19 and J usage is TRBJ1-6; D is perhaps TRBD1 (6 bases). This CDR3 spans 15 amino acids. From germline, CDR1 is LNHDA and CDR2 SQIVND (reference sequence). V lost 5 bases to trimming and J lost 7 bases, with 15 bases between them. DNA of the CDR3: TGTGCCAGTAGTCTAGGACAGCCATTGAATTCACCCCTCCACTTT. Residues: CASSLGQPLNSPLHF. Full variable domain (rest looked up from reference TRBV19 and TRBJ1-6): DGGITQSPKYLFRKEGQNVTLSCEQNLNHDAMYWYRQDPGQGLRLIYYSQIVNDFQKGDIAEGYSVSREKKESFPLTVTSAQKNPTAFYLCASSLGQPLNSPLHFGNGTRLTVT.

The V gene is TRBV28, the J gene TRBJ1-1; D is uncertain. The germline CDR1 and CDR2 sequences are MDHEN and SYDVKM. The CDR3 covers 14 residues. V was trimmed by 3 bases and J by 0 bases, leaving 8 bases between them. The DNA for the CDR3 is TGTGCCAGCAGTTTGGTCAGGCTGAACACTGAAGCTTTCTTT. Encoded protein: CASSLVRLNTEAFF.

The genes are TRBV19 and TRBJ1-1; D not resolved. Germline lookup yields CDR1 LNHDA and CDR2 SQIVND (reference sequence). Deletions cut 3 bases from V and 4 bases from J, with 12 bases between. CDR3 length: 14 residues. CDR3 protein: CASSMARGATEAFF. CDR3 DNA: TGTGCCAGTAGTATGGCAAGAGGTGCCACTGAAGCTTTCTTT.

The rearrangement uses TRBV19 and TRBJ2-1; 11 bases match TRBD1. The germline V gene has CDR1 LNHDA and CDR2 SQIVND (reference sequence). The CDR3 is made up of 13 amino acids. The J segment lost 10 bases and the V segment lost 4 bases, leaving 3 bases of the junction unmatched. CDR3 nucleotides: TGTGCCAGTAGTAGGACAGGGGGCTGGGAGCAGTTCTTC. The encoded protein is CASSRTGGWEQFF. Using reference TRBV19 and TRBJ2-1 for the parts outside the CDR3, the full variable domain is DGGITQSPKYLFRKEGQNVTLSCEQNLNHDAMYWYRQDPGQGLRLIYYSQIVNDFQKGDIAEGYSVSREKKESFPLTVTSAQKNPTAFYLCASSRTGGWEQFFGPGTRLTVL.

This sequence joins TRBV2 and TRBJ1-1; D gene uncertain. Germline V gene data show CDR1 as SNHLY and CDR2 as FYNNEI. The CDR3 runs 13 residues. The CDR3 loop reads CAVTEGRSTEAFF. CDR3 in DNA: TGTGCGGTAACGGAGGGAAGAAGCACTGAAGCTTTCTTT.

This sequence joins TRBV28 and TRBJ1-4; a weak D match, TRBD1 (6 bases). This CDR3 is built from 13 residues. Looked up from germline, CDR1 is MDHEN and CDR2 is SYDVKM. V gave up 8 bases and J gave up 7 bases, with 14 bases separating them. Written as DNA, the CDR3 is TGTGCCAGCGGGGGGGCGCGGGTTGAAAAACTGTTTTTT. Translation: CASGGARVEKLFF.

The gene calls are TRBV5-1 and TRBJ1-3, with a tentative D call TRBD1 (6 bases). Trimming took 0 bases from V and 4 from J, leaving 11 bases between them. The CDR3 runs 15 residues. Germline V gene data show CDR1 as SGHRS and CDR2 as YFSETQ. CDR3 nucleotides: TGCGCCAGCAGCTTGGCCCCCGACAGGGGAAACACCATATATTTT. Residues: CASSLAPDRGNTIYF.

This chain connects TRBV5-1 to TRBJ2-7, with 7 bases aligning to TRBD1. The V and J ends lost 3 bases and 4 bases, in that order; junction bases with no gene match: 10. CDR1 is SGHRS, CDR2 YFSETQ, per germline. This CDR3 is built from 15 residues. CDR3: CASSYTGQAPYEQYF. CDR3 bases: TGCGCCAGCAGCTATACTGGACAGGCCCCTTACGAGCAGTACTTC.

CDR3: CASSSGLGNQPQHF. CDR3 DNA: TGTGCCAGCAGCTCTGGACTGGGCAATCAGCCCCAGCATTTT. This rearrangement joins TRBV5-6 to TRBJ1-5; D remains ambiguous. This CDR3 contains 14 residues. Germline CDR1 reads SGHDT; CDR2 reads YYEEEE. Trimming pared 3 bases from V and 2 bases from J, leaving 9 bases between.

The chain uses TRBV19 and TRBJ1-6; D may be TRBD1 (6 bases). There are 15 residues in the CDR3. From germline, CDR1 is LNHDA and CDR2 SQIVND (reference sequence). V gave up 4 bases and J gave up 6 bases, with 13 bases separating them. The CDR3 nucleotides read TGTGCCAGTAGTAACAGGGAAAGGAGTAATTCACCCCTCCACTTT. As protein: CASSNRERSNSPLHF.

CDR3 sequence: CASSFEGLLEQYF. DNA of the CDR3: TGTGCCAGCAGCTTCGAGGGACTGTTGGAGCAGTACTTC. This chain joins TRBV7-2 and TRBJ2-7, with a tentative D call TRBD2 (6 bases). CDR3 length equals 13 residues. Looked up from germline, CDR1 is SGHTA and CDR2 is FQGNSA. Trimming pared 3 bases from V and 7 bases from J, leaving 13 bases between.

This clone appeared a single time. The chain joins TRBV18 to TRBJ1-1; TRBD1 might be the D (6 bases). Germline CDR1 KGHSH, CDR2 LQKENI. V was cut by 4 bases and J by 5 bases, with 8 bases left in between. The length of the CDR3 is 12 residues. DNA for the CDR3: TGTGCCAGCTCACTTCAGGGGACTGAAGCTTTCTTT. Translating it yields CASSLQGTEAFF.

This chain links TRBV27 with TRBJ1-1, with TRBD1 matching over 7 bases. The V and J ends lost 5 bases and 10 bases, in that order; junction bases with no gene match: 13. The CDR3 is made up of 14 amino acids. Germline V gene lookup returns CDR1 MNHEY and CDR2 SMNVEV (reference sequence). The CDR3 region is CASSTRDSRMGAFF. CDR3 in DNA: TGTGCCAGCAGTACCCGGGACAGCAGAATGGGAGCTTTCTTT.

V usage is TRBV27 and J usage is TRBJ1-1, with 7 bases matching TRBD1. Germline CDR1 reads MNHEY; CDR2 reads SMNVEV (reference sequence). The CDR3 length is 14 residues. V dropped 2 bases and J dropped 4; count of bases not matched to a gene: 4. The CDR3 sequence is CASSLVRGTTEAFF. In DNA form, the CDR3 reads TGTGCCAGCAGTTTAGTCAGGGGGACCACTGAAGCTTTCTTT.

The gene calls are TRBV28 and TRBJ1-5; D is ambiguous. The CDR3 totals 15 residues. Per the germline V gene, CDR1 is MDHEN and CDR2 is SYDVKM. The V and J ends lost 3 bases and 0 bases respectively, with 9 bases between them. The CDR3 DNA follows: TGTGCCAGCAGTTTGAGTTCATATAGCAATCAGCCCCAGCATTTT. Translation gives CASSLSSYSNQPQHF.

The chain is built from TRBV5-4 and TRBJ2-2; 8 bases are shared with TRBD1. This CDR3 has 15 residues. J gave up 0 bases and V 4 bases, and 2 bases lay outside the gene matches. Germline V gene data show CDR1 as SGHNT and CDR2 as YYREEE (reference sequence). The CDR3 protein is CASSLQGANTGELFF. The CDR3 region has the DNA TGTGCCAGCAGCCTACAGGGGGCGAACACCGGGGAGCTGTTTTTT.

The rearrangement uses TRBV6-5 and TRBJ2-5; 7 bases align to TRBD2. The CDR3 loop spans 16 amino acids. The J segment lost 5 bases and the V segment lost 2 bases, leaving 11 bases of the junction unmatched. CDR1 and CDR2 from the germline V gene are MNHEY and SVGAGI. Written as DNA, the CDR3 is TGTGCCAGCAGTTACAGTCTACTGGGGGGGAGTGAGACCCAGTACTTC. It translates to CASSYSLLGGSETQYF.

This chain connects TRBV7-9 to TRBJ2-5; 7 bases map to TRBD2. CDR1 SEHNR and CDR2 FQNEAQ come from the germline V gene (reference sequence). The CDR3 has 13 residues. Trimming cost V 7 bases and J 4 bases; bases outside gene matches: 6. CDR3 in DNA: TGTGCCAGCATCCGGGGGGATAGAGAGACCCAGTACTTC. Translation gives CASIRGDRETQYF.

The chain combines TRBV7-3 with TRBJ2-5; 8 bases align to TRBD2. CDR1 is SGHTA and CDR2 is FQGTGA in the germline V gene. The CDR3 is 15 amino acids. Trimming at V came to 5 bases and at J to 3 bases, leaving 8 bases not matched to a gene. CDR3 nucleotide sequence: TGTGCCAGCAGCCCCGGGACTAGAGGGGAAGAGACCCAGTACTTC. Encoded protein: CASSPGTRGEETQYF.

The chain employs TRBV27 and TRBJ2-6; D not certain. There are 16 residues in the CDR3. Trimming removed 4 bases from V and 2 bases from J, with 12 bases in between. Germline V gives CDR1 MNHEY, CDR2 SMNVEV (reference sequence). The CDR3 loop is CASSSSSVAGANVLTF. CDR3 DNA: TGTGCCAGCAGTTCCTCGTCTGTCGCTGGGGCCAACGTCCTGACTTTC.